The rows below give T cell receptor beta chains drawn from one sample of a study. TCRdb re-analysed the RT-PCR reads in MiXCR, keeping a single row per CDR3 protein. The data show about 700,000 distinct CDR3 sequences, 14% seen once. The sample taken for sequencing was memory CD4+ T cells from blood. These receptors all stem from a female donor in good health, serving as a healthy control. The CDR3 runs from the conserved cysteine through the conserved F or W.

v_call: TRBV24-1
j_call: TRBJ2-3
cdr3_aa: CATSVNRGGRTDTQYF

v_call: TRBV7-2
j_call: TRBJ1-5
cdr3_aa: CASSFDSSGNQPQHF

v_call: TRBV11-2
j_call: TRBJ1-1
cdr3_aa: CASSLVGQINTEAFF

v_call: TRBV6-1
j_call: TRBJ1-1
cdr3_aa: CASTTPPGNTEAFF

v_call: TRBV5-1
j_call: TRBJ2-3
cdr3_aa: CASSLGGQPTDTQYF

v_call: TRBV7-2
j_call: TRBJ1-1
cdr3_aa: CASSSGLGPHAPAEAFF

v_call: TRBV4-3
j_call: TRBJ2-3
cdr3_aa: CASSRVGGGTDTQYF

v_call: TRBV16
j_call: TRBJ1-1
cdr3_aa: CASSQLGGAGLTLKSEAFF

v_call: TRBV10-3
j_call: TRBJ2-1
cdr3_aa: CAISESGTHYNEQFF

v_call: TRBV28
j_call: TRBJ2-7
cdr3_aa: CASSFSWEIPSYEQYF

v_call: TRBV5-1
j_call: TRBJ2-7
cdr3_aa: CASSLHNRTGKTYEQYF

v_call: TRBV12-3/TRBV12-4
j_call: TRBJ2-3
cdr3_aa: CASRTRGTGADTQYF

v_call: TRBV6-5
j_call: TRBJ1-1
cdr3_aa: CASRRDNLNTEVFF

v_call: TRBV4-2
j_call: TRBJ2-7
cdr3_aa: CASSPKRESSYEQYF

v_call: TRBV7-2
j_call: TRBJ1-5
cdr3_aa: CASSPYDQPQHF

v_call: TRBV5-1
j_call: TRBJ2-7
cdr3_aa: CASRDTGLAGTYEQYF

v_call: TRBV5-6
j_call: TRBJ2-5
cdr3_aa: CASSLLEGRETQYF

v_call: TRBV4-2
j_call: TRBJ1-5
cdr3_aa: CASSQPTGGGQPQHF